What follows are 14 T cell receptor beta chains derived from one specimen sequenced in a study of shared clonotypes between healthy human individuals. This table comes from immunoSEQ multiplex PCR, and its TCRdb copy is limited to in-frame clones, with some not included. This table has about 1 million clones, about 75% appearing once. Sample: memory CD4+ T cells sorted from blood. The sample's subset: CD45RA-negative fraction. The receptors were gathered from a man between 18 and 29 years old in good health.

The J gene is TRBJ1-3, the V gene TRBV4-1; TRBD1 matches at 10 bases. This CDR3 is built from 20 residues. From germline, CDR1 is MGHRA and CDR2 YSYEKL. Losses at the gene ends were 3 bases for V and 0 bases for J; bases not matched to a gene: 14. The CDR3 bases are TGCGCCAGCAGCCATCTGCCAGGGACAGGGGCGACATTCTCTGGAAACACCATATATTTT. Its translation: CASSHLPGTGATFSGNTIYF.

The chain couples TRBV7-8 to TRBJ1-1; D gene ambiguous. Germline values: CDR1 SGHVS, CDR2 FQNEAQ. Trimming took 5 bases from V and 6 from J, leaving 10 bases between them. The length of the CDR3 is 12 residues. Written as DNA, the CDR3 is TGTGCCAGCAGCCAAGGGAGGCCTGAAGCTTTCTTT. This translates into CASSQGRPEAFF.

The chain joins TRBV18 to TRBJ2-3; D is possibly TRBD1 (6 bases). The germline CDR1 and CDR2 sequences are KGHSH and LQKENI. V lost 5 bases to trimming and J lost 1 base, with 10 bases between them. The CDR3 consists of 14 residues. CDR3 sequence: CASSSQGRTDTQYF. CDR3 DNA sequence: TGTGCCAGCTCATCTCAGGGGCGCACAGATACGCAGTATTTT.

The CDR3 DNA follows: TGTGCCAGCAGAGCTAGCGGGGGTAGCTCCTACAATGAGCAGTTCTTC. This translates into CASRASGGSSYNEQFF. The chain combines TRBV6-4 with TRBJ2-1; 10 bases are shared with TRBD2. The germline V gene has CDR1 MRHNA and CDR2 SNTAGT. The CDR3 has 16 residues. With 6 bases clipped from V and 0 bases from J, the junction kept 5 bases outside the gene matches.

The chain couples TRBV5-6 to TRBJ1-1, with no clear D. Trimming pared 0 bases from V and 2 bases from J, leaving 5 bases between. This CDR3 has 13 residues. CDR1 SGHDT and CDR2 YYEEEE come from the germline V gene. Here the CDR3 reads CASSLVDNTEAFF. CDR3 DNA: TGTGCCAGCAGCTTGGTCGATAACACTGAAGCTTTCTTT.

The chain couples TRBV9 to TRBJ2-7, with TRBD1 matching 8 bases. CDR1 is SGDLS and CDR2 is YYNGEE in the germline V gene. This CDR3 has 15 amino acids. V dropped 4 bases and J dropped 2; count of bases not matched to a gene: 8. The DNA of the CDR3 is TGTGCCAGCAGCAGAGCCCTGGACAGGGCCTACGAGCAGTACTTC. Translated: CASSRALDRAYEQYF.

The chain links TRBV29-1 to TRBJ2-3; TRBD1 matches 9 bases. This CDR3 has 14 residues. Trimming cost V 6 bases and J 3 bases; bases outside gene matches: 7. Per the germline V gene, CDR1 is SQVTM and CDR2 is ANQGSEA. The CDR3 DNA sequence: TGCAGCGTCACCGGGACAGGGTCTACAGATACGCAGTATTTT. It yields the protein CSVTGTGSTDTQYF.

As for this clone: Other nucleotide sequences in the sample specify the same CDR3. The V call is TRBV2, the J call TRBJ2-7; D is possibly TRBD2 (6 bases). Germline values: CDR1 SNHLY, CDR2 FYNNEI. Trimming pared 6 bases from V and 4 bases from J, leaving 7 bases between. The CDR3 covers 11 residues. The CDR3 DNA is TGTGCCAGCAGGGGAGGTTACGAGCAGTACTTC. Translating gives CASRGGYEQYF. The entire variable domain, with the rest obtained from reference TRBV2 and TRBJ2-7, is as follows: EPEVTQTPSHQVTQMGQEVILRCVPISNHLYFYWYRQILGQKVEFLVSFYNNEISEKSEIFDDQFSVERPDGSNFTLKIRSTKLEDSAMYFCASRGGYEQYFGPGTRLTVT.

J is TRBJ2-3 and V is TRBV5-1; the match to TRBD1 covers 9 bases. The CDR3 totals 14 residues. Germline lookup yields CDR1 SGHRS and CDR2 YFSETQ. Trimming cost V 6 bases and J 8 bases; bases outside gene matches: 10. For the CDR3, the DNA is TGCGCCAGCAATTCGGACAGGGGCAGGGGTACGCAGTATTTT. This gives the protein CASNSDRGRGTQYF.

The chain has TRBV11-1 and TRBJ2-7, with 8 bases lining up with TRBD1. In germline, CDR1 is SGHAT, CDR2 FQDESV (reference sequence). The CDR3 length is 14 residues. After removal of 7 bases from V and 2 bases from J, the junction contained 7 bases not matched to a gene. CDR3 DNA sequence: TGTGCCAGCACCCCGGGACAGGAAACCTACGAGCAGTACTTC. It encodes CASTPGQETYEQYF.

The chain recombines TRBV6-1 with TRBJ2-1; D might be TRBD2 (6 bases). The germline V and J ends were trimmed by 3 bases and 8 bases, with 20 bases remaining between them. The V gene's germline CDR1 is MNHNS and CDR2 SASEGT. The CDR3 covers 16 residues. The CDR3 region is CASSDRSLAFGDEQFF. CDR3 DNA: TGTGCCAGCAGTGACCGCTCGCTAGCGTTCGGCGATGAGCAGTTCTTC.

V is TRBV19 and J is TRBJ2-4, with 12 bases matching TRBD2. This CDR3 comprises 17 residues. The V gene's germline CDR1 is LNHDA and CDR2 SQIVND (reference sequence). J was trimmed by 6 bases and V by 4 bases; bases with no gene match: 10. DNA of the CDR3: TGTGCCAGTAGTACCCAACTAGCGGGAGGCCCTGGAAACATTCAGTACTTC. Encoded protein: CASSTQLAGGPGNIQYF.

This chain uses TRBV4-1 with TRBJ2-5; D uncertain. Germline V gene lookup returns CDR1 MGHRA and CDR2 YSYEKL. This CDR3 is 15 amino acids long. Trimming removed 0 bases at V and 1 base at J, with 9 bases between. CDR3 DNA sequence: TGCGCCAGCAGCCAAGAGGGAAGGTCCCAAGAGACCCAGTACTTC. Its protein is CASSQEGRSQETQYF.

The rearrangement joins TRBV14 to TRBJ2-3; perhaps D is TRBD1 or TRBD2 (5 bases each). The germline gives CDR1 SGHDN, CDR2 FVKESK. This CDR3 contains 15 residues. Trimming left V 4 bases short and J 1 base short, with 12 bases between. CDR3 loop: CASSPFPGRTDTQYF. CDR3 nucleotide sequence: TGTGCCAGCAGCCCATTTCCGGGACGCACAGATACGCAGTATTTT.